The next 21 T cell receptor beta chains were all read from a single sample in a study of blood T cell repertoires in COVID-19. TCRdb's copy holds only in-frame clones and misses some; the assay was immunoSEQ multiplex PCR. Counted here are around 130,000 clones, more than 70% occurring once; the ten biggest clones make up under 5%. The sequencing input was peripheral blood. Source of these receptors: a man aged 55 to 70 with acute or convalescent COVID-19.

This clone was counted between two and nine times. The rearrangement uses TRBV15 and TRBJ1-2; D is perhaps TRBD1 (5 bases). The CDR3 extends over 17 amino acids. Trimming stripped 0 bases from V and 5 bases from J, with 19 bases between. CDR1 LNHNV and CDR2 YYDKDF come from the germline V gene (reference sequence). The CDR3: CATSRDVGGADPYGYTF. CDR3 nucleotide sequence: TGTGCCACCAGCAGAGATGTCGGAGGGGCGGACCCTTATGGCTACACCTTC.

The rearrangement links TRBV7-8 to TRBJ1-5; 7 bases map to TRBD1. CDR3 length equals 14 residues. V lost 5 bases, J lost 2 bases, and 3 bases stayed unmatched. The germline CDR1 and CDR2 sequences are SGHVS and FQNEAQ. Written as DNA, the CDR3 is TGTGCCAGCAGCCTCGGGACAGGCAATCAGCCCCAGCATTTT. This sequence encodes CASSLGTGNQPQHF.

This chain joins TRBV6-5 and TRBJ2-7; the D gene is possibly TRBD2 (7 bases). V was pared by 2 bases and J by 6 bases, with 17 bases between. Germline lookup yields CDR1 MNHEY and CDR2 SVGAGI. The CDR3 is 15 amino acids. For the CDR3, the DNA is TGTGCCAGCAGTTACGGGGGGGCAGGCGGAGCCGAGCAGTACTTC. It codes for CASSYGGAGGAEQYF.

V usage is TRBV19 and J usage is TRBJ2-3, with D possibly TRBD2 on 7 matching bases. Germline values: CDR1 LNHDA, CDR2 SQIVND (reference sequence). The CDR3 loop spans 17 amino acids. V was shortened by 0 bases and J by 2 bases, with 15 bases between the two germline ends. In DNA, the CDR3 is TGTGCCAGTAGTATAGAGGCGGCGGGGGCCCCCACAGATACGCAGTATTTT. Amino acid sequence: CASSIEAAGAPTDTQYF.

V gene TRBV6-4 combines with J gene TRBJ2-1; 8 bases fit TRBD2. Germline CDR1 and CDR2: MRHNA and SNTAGT. V lost 5 bases and J lost 9; bases outside the gene matches: 12. CDR3 length: 15 amino acids. The CDR3 nucleotides are TGTGCCAGCAGTTCTACCGGGGTAGCGGGAATTGAGCAGTTCTTC. As protein: CASSSTGVAGIEQFF.

This clone was seen only once. V is TRBV24-1 and J is TRBJ2-7; 7 positions match TRBD1. Unmatched junction bases numbered 5, after V lost 4 bases and J lost 6 bases. Germline CDR1 is KGHDR and CDR2 is SFDVKD. This CDR3 spans 13 amino acids. The CDR3, as DNA: TGTGCCACCAGTGAGGTGGGACAGTTCGAGCAGTACTTC. This translates into CATSEVGQFEQYF.

The rearrangement links TRBV6-5 to TRBJ2-6; D remains ambiguous. The CDR3 runs to 16 residues. The germline gives CDR1 MNHEY, CDR2 SVGAGI. The germline V and J ends were trimmed by 0 bases and 0 bases, with 6 bases remaining between them. DNA of the CDR3: TGTGCCAGCAGTTACTCTCGGTTCTCTGGGGCCAACGTCCTGACTTTC. Protein: CASSYSRFSGANVLTF.

The gene calls are TRBV7-3 and TRBJ2-5; D unclear. The V gene lost 1 base and the J gene lost 1 base, with 7 bases spanning the gap. CDR1 and CDR2 from the germline V gene are SGHTA and FQGTGA. The CDR3 length is 14 residues. The CDR3 is CASSLSPSQETQYF. In DNA, the CDR3 is TGTGCCAGCAGCTTAAGTCCCAGCCAAGAGACCCAGTACTTC.

The J gene is TRBJ2-5, the V gene TRBV3-1 (or the pseudogene TRBV3-2), with 7 bases aligning to TRBD2. CDR1 is LGHDT and CDR2 is YNNKEL in the germline V gene (reference sequence). The V segment lost 4 bases and the J segment 5 bases; nucleotides outside the gene matches: 13. This CDR3 is 16 amino acids long. CDR3: CASSPPGGGGGETQYF. The DNA for the CDR3 is TGTGCCAGCAGCCCACCCGGCGGCGGGGGTGGGGAGACCCAGTACTTC.

The gene calls are TRBV2 and TRBJ2-3, with D possibly TRBD2 on 6 matching bases. With 7 bases removed from V and 3 bases from J, the gap between germline ends came to 11 bases. CDR3 length equals 13 residues. Germline-derived CDR1 and CDR2 are SNHLY and FYNNEI. The CDR3 reads CASIGGKTDTQYF. DNA of the CDR3: TGTGCCAGCATCGGCGGGAAAACAGATACGCAGTATTTT. Based on the CDR3 plus reference TRBV2 and TRBJ2-3, the full variable domain is EPEVTQTPSHQVTQMGQEVILRCVPISNHLYFYWYRQILGQKVEFLVSFYNNEISEKSEIFDDQFSVERPDGSNFTLKIRSTKLEDSAMYFCASIGGKTDTQYFGPGTRLTVL.

This clone was observed a few times. V and J are TRBV23-1 and TRBJ1-3; a possible D gene is TRBD1 (6 bases). TRBV23-1 is marked as an open reading frame, function uncertain. The CDR3 is made up of 18 amino acids. V shed 5 bases and J shed 0 bases, with 20 bases lying between them. CDR3 bases: TGCGCCAGCAGTGCTCCCGGGACATACAAGAGCTCTGGAAACACCATATATTTT. It encodes CASSAPGTYKSSGNTIYF.

The gene calls are TRBV5-5 and TRBJ2-5; 16 bases are a match to TRBD2. Unmatched junction bases numbered 3, after V lost 4 bases and J lost 0 bases. The CDR3 consists of 17 residues. CDR1 and CDR2 from the germline V gene are SGHKS and YYEKEE (reference sequence). The CDR3 DNA is TGTGCCAGCAGCCAGGGACTAGCGGGGGGGTACCAAGAGACCCAGTACTTC. As protein: CASSQGLAGGYQETQYF.

This clone was seen once. V usage is TRBV28 and J usage is TRBJ2-2; 9 positions agree with TRBD1. The germline CDR1 and CDR2 sequences are MDHEN and SYDVKM. V lost 5 bases, J lost 6 bases, and 10 bases stayed unmatched. The CDR3 runs to 16 residues. The CDR3 region has the DNA TGTGCCAGCAGTCGAAGAAACAGGGGGCCATCCGGGGAGCTGTTTTTT. Its protein product is CASSRRNRGPSGELFF.

This clone was seen once. The genes are TRBV28 and TRBJ2-7, with 9 bases matching TRBD2. Germline assignment: CDR1 MDHEN and CDR2 SYDVKM. This CDR3 is built from 14 residues. Unmatched junction bases numbered 8, after V lost 7 bases and J lost 4 bases. CDR3 residues: CASNPSGTTYEQYF. The CDR3 DNA is TGTGCCAGCAACCCTAGCGGGACCACTTACGAGCAGTACTTC. The whole variable domain, filled in from reference TRBV28 and TRBJ2-7, reads DVKVTQSSRYLVKRTGEKVFLECVQDMDHENMFWYRQDPGLGLRLIYFSYDVKMKEKGDIPEGYSVSREKKERFSLILESASTNQTSMYLCASNPSGTTYEQYFGPGTRLTVT.

This sequence joins TRBV30 and TRBJ1-4; 8 nucleotides agree with TRBD1. V dropped 3 bases and J dropped 8; count of bases not matched to a gene: 11. The CDR3 runs to 15 residues. Germline CDR1 reads GTSNPN; CDR2 reads SVGIG (reference sequence). As DNA, the CDR3 is TGTGCCTGGAGGGTCGCGGACAGGGATCTCGAAAAACTGTTTTTT. Amino acids: CAWRVADRDLEKLFF.

The gene calls are TRBV12-3 or TRBV12-4 and TRBJ2-7; no clear D. The CDR3 length is 12 residues. Deletions cut 7 bases from V and 5 bases from J, with 12 bases between. CDR3 amino acids: CASKVHADEQYF. Here the CDR3 DNA reads TGTGCCAGCAAAGTTCACGCGGACGAGCAGTACTTC.

This chain joins TRBV19 and TRBJ1-1; 10 bases map to TRBD1. The germline CDR1 and CDR2 sequences are LNHDA and SQIVND (reference sequence). With 8 bases clipped from V and 5 bases from J, the junction kept 2 bases outside the gene matches. CDR3 size: 12 residues. In nucleotides, the CDR3 is TGTGCCAGTGAGGGACAGGGGACTGAAGCTTTCTTT. Translated: CASEGQGTEAFF.

This chain links TRBV7-6 with TRBJ1-1, with 9 nucleotides matching TRBD1. V dropped 2 bases and J dropped 4; count of bases not matched to a gene: 8. Germline CDR1 SGHVS, CDR2 FNYEAQ. The CDR3 consists of 16 residues. The CDR3 nucleotides read TGTGCCAGCAGCTTATTTCCGGGACAGGGAAGCACTGAAGCTTTCTTT. Residues: CASSLFPGQGSTEAFF.

The chain combines TRBV5-6 with TRBJ1-2, with TRBD1 matching 7 bases. V shed 0 bases, J shed 6 bases, and the junction held 14 bases outside the gene matches. The germline CDR1 and CDR2 sequences are SGHDT and YYEEEE. The CDR3 runs to 17 residues. This CDR3 reads CASSLAGQATRSDGYTF. The CDR3 DNA follows: TGTGCCAGCAGCTTGGCAGGACAGGCTACCCGGAGTGATGGCTACACCTTC.

As DNA, the CDR3 is TGCGCCAGCAGCCCCGGACAGGGGACCGGGGAGCTGTTTTTT. It codes for CASSPGQGTGELFF. J is TRBJ2-2 and V is TRBV5-1; 9 bases are a match to TRBD1. The germline CDR1 and CDR2 sequences are SGHRS and YFSETQ. Trimming cost V 4 bases and J 5 bases; bases outside gene matches: 3. This CDR3 spans 14 amino acids.

The CDR3 spells CASSRLAGGPNEQFF. CDR3 nucleotide sequence: TGTGCCAGCAGCAGACTAGCGGGAGGGCCAAATGAGCAGTTCTTC. The chain combines TRBV25-1 with TRBJ2-1; TRBD2 matches at 14 bases. CDR1 is MGHDK and CDR2 is SYGVNS in the germline V gene. Unmatched junction bases numbered 5, after V lost 6 bases and J lost 7 bases. CDR3 length equals 15 residues.